The 13 T cell receptor beta chains listed next were all sequenced from one sample in a study of blood T cells in healthy people across ages. A sample-barcoded 5' primer and a J-beta primer mix were used in a second PCR of roughly 7 to 12 cycles. One entry per CDR3 protein results from TCRdb running MiXCR on the 5' RACE reads. The sample yields around 800,000 distinct CDR3 sequences, around 62% seen once. The sample consisted of blood. Receptor source: a man aged 25 to 40 in good health.

This clonotype came up a few times. The V gene is TRBV12-3 or TRBV12-4, the J gene TRBJ1-2; D remains ambiguous. V was pared by 6 bases and J by 3 bases, with 8 bases between. CDR3 length equals 12 residues. CDR3: CASSDTDYGYTF. DNA for the CDR3: TGTGCCAGCAGCGACACTGACTATGGCTACACCTTC.

This clonotype was seen a handful of times. The chain joins TRBV4-3 to TRBJ2-5; no clear D. V was trimmed by 4 bases and J by 5 bases, leaving 14 bases between them. Germline CDR1 reads LGHNA; CDR2 reads YSLEER. The CDR3 has 14 amino acids. CDR3 DNA: TGCGCCAGCAGCCTCTCACGGCATCGGGAGACCCAGTACTTC. Its translation is CASSLSRHRETQYF.

CDR3 region: CASTGTGLIDEQYF. In DNA, the CDR3 is TGTGCCAGCACCGGGACAGGGCTAATCGACGAGCAGTACTTC. The chain employs TRBV14 and TRBJ2-7, with 9 bases aligning to TRBD1. The CDR3 totals 14 residues. With V trimmed by 7 bases and J by 5 bases, 9 bases remained unmatched. Germline loops: CDR1 SGHDN, CDR2 FVKESK.

CDR3 sequence (DNA): TGTGCCAGCTCACTCAGTTCGGACAGCTCCTACGAGCAGTACTTC. Translated: CASSLSSDSSYEQYF. This chain joins TRBV18 and TRBJ2-7, with D tentatively TRBD1 (6 bases). The germline V and J ends were trimmed by 4 bases and 0 bases, with 13 bases remaining between them. Germline loops: CDR1 KGHSH, CDR2 LQKENI. This CDR3 has 15 residues.

J is TRBJ1-6 and V is TRBV4-3; the D is unclear. V was trimmed by 0 bases and J by 7 bases, leaving 4 bases between them. CDR3 size: 13 residues. Germline CDR1 is LGHNA and CDR2 is YSLEER. The CDR3 sequence: CASSQDDNSPLHF. For the CDR3, the DNA is TGCGCCAGCAGCCAAGACGACAATTCACCCCTCCACTTT.

This clonotype has at least ten counts. The chain links TRBV25-1 to TRBJ2-5; unclear D gene. The CDR3 consists of 10 residues. Germline V gives CDR1 MGHDK, CDR2 SYGVNS. Trimming removed 5 bases at V and 5 bases at J, with 3 bases between. The CDR3 protein is CASSSETQYF. In nucleotides, the CDR3 is TGTGCCAGCAGTTCCGAGACCCAGTACTTC.

This clonotype was seen only once. The V gene is TRBV20-1, the J gene TRBJ2-1; D could derive from TRBD1 or TRBD2 (5 bases each). From germline, CDR1 is DFQATT and CDR2 SNEGSKA (reference sequence). With 2 bases removed from V and 7 bases from J, the gap between germline ends came to 9 bases. This CDR3 comprises 12 residues. The CDR3 DNA sequence: TGCAGTGCTAGATCAGGGAGTAATGAGCAGTTCTTC. Its translation is CSARSGSNEQFF.

The V and J genes are TRBV3-1 and TRBJ1-5; 8 bases are shared with TRBD1. J gave up 5 bases and V 3 bases, and 6 bases lay outside the gene matches. The germline CDR1 and CDR2 sequences are LGHDT and YNNKEL (reference sequence). CDR3 length equals 15 residues. The CDR3 nucleotides read TGTGCCAGCAGCCAGCGGACAGGGCAGTATCAGCCCCAGCATTTT. Translated, it gives CASSQRTGQYQPQHF.

The rearrangement links TRBV6-2 or TRBV6-3 to TRBJ1-2; no clear D gene. V lost 6 bases and J 7 bases, leaving 18 bases between the germline ends. CDR1 is MNHEY and CDR2 is SVGEGT in the germline V gene. The CDR3 has 14 amino acids. CDR3 region: CASSTDPRGSGYTF. In nucleotides, the CDR3 is TGTGCCAGCAGCACCGACCCACGCGGGAGTGGCTACACCTTC.

This clonotype turned up a few times. This chain connects TRBV7-9 to TRBJ2-7; 14 bases agree with TRBD2. Germline V gene sequence: CDR1 SEHNR, CDR2 FQNEAQ (reference sequence). The V and J ends lost 4 bases and 2 bases, in that order; junction bases with no gene match: 10. This CDR3 region has 18 residues. The CDR3: CASSSTGTSGGKPYEQYF. CDR3 bases: TGTGCCAGCAGCTCCACCGGGACTAGCGGGGGTAAGCCCTACGAGCAGTACTTC.

V is TRBV10-3 and J is TRBJ2-5; TRBD1 agrees at 8 bases. The assigned J gene may be wrong: the sequence end matches TRBJ2-7 better. CDR1 ENHRY and CDR2 SYGVKD come from the germline V gene. The length of the CDR3 is 15 residues. CDR3 protein: CAISEVVDRGHEQYF. The CDR3 DNA follows: TGTGCCATCAGTGAGGTGGTCGACAGGGGTCACGAGCAGTACTTC.

J is TRBJ1-1 and V is TRBV3-1, with 11 bases fitting TRBD1. The CDR3 spans 15 residues. V lost 3 bases and J lost 4; bases outside the gene matches: 4. Germline V lookup: CDR1 LGHDT, CDR2 YNNKEL (reference sequence). The chain's CDR3 is CASSQGGQGGTEAFF. CDR3 coding DNA: TGTGCCAGCAGCCAGGGGGGACAGGGGGGCACTGAAGCTTTCTTT.

This clonotype turned up a few times. This chain joins TRBV5-1 and TRBJ2-7; D not certain. The germline V gene has CDR1 SGHRS and CDR2 YFSETQ. The CDR3 totals 11 residues. Trimming stripped 4 bases from V and 5 bases from J, with 7 bases between. The CDR3: CASSVTHEQYF. DNA for the CDR3: TGCGCCAGCAGCGTAACCCACGAGCAGTACTTC.